What follows are 14 T cell receptor beta chains derived from one specimen sequenced in a study of blood T cell repertoires in COVID-19. Produced via immunoSEQ multiplex PCR; TCRdb's table is partial and in-frame only. This table holds a few hundred thousand clones, 84% found once. Input material: peripheral blood. The receptors were sampled from a man aged 25 to 40 with active or convalescent COVID-19.

This chain links TRBV29-1 with TRBJ2-3; 9 bases align to TRBD1. The CDR3 is 13 residues long. The ends lost 4 bases at V and 1 base at J; junction bases unmatched: 0. Germline-derived CDR1 and CDR2 are SQVTM and ANQGSEA. CDR3 nucleotides: TGCAGCGTTGGGGACAGGGGCACAGATACGCAGTATTTT. Translation: CSVGDRGTDTQYF.

The rearrangement uses TRBV5-1 and TRBJ2-7; 7 bases line up with TRBD1. This CDR3 spans 14 amino acids. From germline, CDR1 is SGHRS and CDR2 YFSETQ. With V trimmed by 7 bases and J by 8 bases, 15 bases remained unmatched. The CDR3 DNA follows: TGCGCCAGCGGCTCCGGGACAGCGGAGATTCAGCAGTACTTC. Its translation: CASGSGTAEIQQYF.

V usage is TRBV30 and J usage is TRBJ1-2; 9 bases align to TRBD1. The CDR3 is 13 amino acids. Germline V gives CDR1 GTSNPN, CDR2 SVGIG (reference sequence). V gave up 1 base and J gave up 8 bases; unmatched junction bases: 5. For the CDR3, the DNA is TGTGCCTGGAGTGGGACAGGGGCGGGGGGCTACACCTTC. Translation: CAWSGTGAGGYTF. Full variable domain (outside the CDR3, taken from reference TRBV30 and TRBJ1-2): SQTIHQWPATLVQPVGSPLSLECTVEGTSNPNLYWYRQAAGRGLQLLFYSVGIGQISSEVPQNLSASRPQDRQFILSSKKLLLSDSGFYLCAWSGTGAGGYTFGSGTRLTVV.

This clone was observed once. V gene TRBV7-3 combines with J gene TRBJ2-5, with unresolved D. There are 13 residues in the CDR3. Trimming took off 4 bases at V and 2 bases at J, with 8 bases between the two ends. Germline-derived CDR1 and CDR2 are SGHTA and FQGTGA. The CDR3 DNA reads TGTGCCAGCAGCTCAGAAGAACAAGAGACCCAGTACTTC. Translating gives CASSSEEQETQYF.

This clone was observed a few times. V is TRBV5-1 and J is TRBJ2-7; maybe TRBD2 (6 bases). Trimming removed 1 base at V and 5 bases at J, with 16 bases between. The germline CDR1 and CDR2 sequences are SGHRS and YFSETQ. The CDR3 spans 15 residues. The CDR3 sequence is CASSLNAGRLNEQYF. CDR3 nucleotides: TGCGCCAGCAGCTTGAATGCGGGGAGGCTCAACGAGCAGTACTTC.

The chain has TRBV7-9 and TRBJ2-3, with 9 bases that match TRBD2. The germline gives CDR1 SEHNR, CDR2 FQNEAQ (reference sequence). The CDR3 consists of 15 residues. V lost 1 base to trimming and J lost 3 bases; unmatched junction nucleotides: 2. The CDR3 coding sequence is TGTGCCAGCAGCTTAGGTGCGGGGGGGACAGATACGCAGTATTTT. Residues: CASSLGAGGTDTQYF.

The CDR3 DNA is TGCGCCAGCAGCGTACCCGGGGATACGCAGTATTTT. Encoded protein: CASSVPGDTQYF. The chain is built from TRBV5-1 and TRBJ2-3, with unresolved D. V lost 4 bases to trimming and J lost 6 bases, with 9 bases between them. CDR1 SGHRS and CDR2 YFSETQ come from the germline V gene. CDR3 length: 12 residues.

In this sample, this clone turned up once. The rearrangement links TRBV30 to TRBJ1-1; 7 bases are shared with TRBD1. Germline-derived CDR1 and CDR2 are GTSNPN and SVGIG (reference sequence). This CDR3 is 14 amino acids long. After removal of 3 bases from V and 2 bases from J, the junction contained 6 bases not matched to a gene. The DNA of the CDR3 is TGTGCCTGGAGCCGACAGGGATTTAACACTGAAGCTTTCTTT. Translated, it gives CAWSRQGFNTEAFF. Complete variable domain (other parts from reference TRBV30 and TRBJ1-1): SQTIHQWPATLVQPVGSPLSLECTVEGTSNPNLYWYRQAAGRGLQLLFYSVGIGQISSEVPQNLSASRPQDRQFILSSKKLLLSDSGFYLCAWSRQGFNTEAFFGQGTRLTVV.

The chain combines TRBV7-2 with TRBJ2-3; TRBD2 matches 10 bases. Germline lookup yields CDR1 SGHTA and CDR2 FQGNSA. With 6 bases clipped from V and 10 bases from J, the junction kept 7 bases outside the gene matches. The length of the CDR3 is 13 residues. The CDR3 DNA follows: TGTGCCAGCAGTTCCCTAGCGGGAGCCGCGCAGTATTTT. Translating it yields CASSSLAGAAQYF.

This clone was picked up many times. The gene calls are TRBV6-4 and TRBJ2-1; 7 bases fit TRBD1. After removal of 3 bases from V and 5 bases from J, the junction contained 7 bases not matched to a gene. The length of the CDR3 is 15 residues. Germline V gene data show CDR1 as MRHNA and CDR2 as SNTAGT. CDR3 nucleotides: TGTGCCAGCAGTGAGGGGAGACAGGGCAACAATGAGCAGTTCTTC. Translation gives CASSEGRQGNNEQFF.

V and J are TRBV9 and TRBJ2-7; tentative D call: TRBD2 (7 bases). Trimming took 3 bases from V and 2 from J, leaving 15 bases between them. The CDR3 is 15 residues long. Germline V gene data show CDR1 as SGDLS and CDR2 as YYNGEE. For the CDR3, the DNA is TGTGCCAGCAGCGCAGAGGGGGGGGCCGCCTACGAGCAGTACTTC. Amino acid sequence: CASSAEGGAAYEQYF.

V gene TRBV4-1 combines with J gene TRBJ1-3; 9 bases agree with TRBD1. The CDR3 has 17 residues. V lost 2 bases and J lost 2; bases outside the gene matches: 7. CDR1 is MGHRA, CDR2 YSYEKL, per germline. CDR3 residues: CASSQKGTGWAGNTIYF. The CDR3 DNA sequence: TGCGCCAGCAGCCAAAAAGGGACAGGGTGGGCTGGAAACACCATATATTTT.

The chain has TRBV9 and TRBJ1-6; 8 bases match TRBD1. V lost 0 bases and J lost 9; bases outside the gene matches: 8. The germline CDR1 and CDR2 sequences are SGDLS and YYNGEE. CDR3 size: 16 residues. The CDR3 nucleotides are TGTGCCAGCAGCGTAGAGTCCCCAGGGGGCGGTTCACCCCTCCACTTT. Translated, it gives CASSVESPGGGSPLHF.

This clone was found once. The V and J genes are TRBV15 and TRBJ2-3, with TRBD2 identical over 9 bases. Germline CDR1 and CDR2: LNHNV and YYDKDF (reference sequence). V shed 5 bases and J 4 bases; nucleotides not matched to a gene: 10. The length of the CDR3 is 16 residues. The CDR3: CATSPGTSGLADTQYF. Here the CDR3 DNA reads TGTGCCACCAGCCCAGGCACTAGCGGGTTGGCAGATACGCAGTATTTT.